Listed below are T cell receptor beta chains from one sample, sequenced in a study of blood T cell repertoires in COVID-19. Clones were read by immunoSEQ multiplex PCR, and TCRdb kept only the in-frame ones, dropping some. The sample includes 150,000 or so clones, 85% to 90% of them seen just once. Sequencing used peripheral blood. The receptors shown here come from a man between 60 and 75 years old with COVID-19, enrolled during active disease. CDR3s include the opening cysteine and the closing phenylalanine or tryptophan. Each record gives: CDR3 protein, CDR3 DNA, J gene, clone size, V gene, D gene. A D gene is named only where the DNA matches it firmly. Clone sizes are given selectively: once, few, many, or a class where the clone is expanded.

CASRSDRGRETQYF | TGTGCCAGCAGATCGGACAGGGGGCGAGAGACCCAGTACTTC | TRBJ2-5 | - | TRBV27 | TRBD1
CASSLSTGEETQYF | TGTGCCAGCAGTTTATCAACGGGGGAAGAGACCCAGTACTTC | TRBJ2-5 | once | TRBV28 | -
CAWSRVRGTDTQYF | TGTGCCTGGAGTAGGGTTAGGGGAACAGATACGCAGTATTTT | TRBJ2-3 | - | TRBV30 | -
CASSQGGGAVWYTGELFF | TGTGCCAGCAGCCAAGGCGGGGGGGCCGTATGGTACACCGGGGAGCTGTTTTTT | TRBJ2-2 | - | TRBV3-1/TRBV3-2 | TRBD2
CASSSGTGRNTGELFF | TGTGCCAGCAGTTCAGGGACAGGGAGAAACACCGGGGAGCTGTTTTTT | TRBJ2-2 | - | TRBV7-2 | TRBD1
CASKRTSGGETQYF | TGTGCCAGCAAGAGGACTAGCGGGGGTGAGACCCAGTACTTC | TRBJ2-5 | - | TRBV2 | TRBD2
CASSLGASGRVNSPLHF | TGTGCCAGCAGCTTGGGAGCTTCAGGACGCGTTAATTCACCCCTCCACTTT | TRBJ1-6 | - | TRBV7-2 | -
CASSLVAGISYEQYF | TGTGCCAGCAGCTTAGTGGCAGGGATCTCCTACGAGCAGTACTTC | TRBJ2-7 | - | TRBV11-2 | -
CASISSRGTLQYF | TGTGCCAGCATCTCCTCCAGGGGGACCCTTCAGTACTTC | TRBJ2-4 | - | TRBV6-5 | TRBD1
CASSLNGQGAGSPLHF | TGTGCCAGCAGCTTAAACGGGCAGGGGGCTGGTTCACCCCTCCACTTT | TRBJ1-6 | - | TRBV7-3 | TRBD1
CASRAAGQPSHGYTF | TGTGCCAGCAGAGCAGCCGGACAGCCTTCTCACGGCTACACCTTC | TRBJ1-2 | - | TRBV27 | -
CASSEFGATGPQHF | TGTGCCAGCAGTGAATTTGGGGCCACTGGGCCCCAGCATTTT | TRBJ1-5 | - | TRBV25-1 | -
CASSLGIAGGRNEQFF | TGTGCCAGCAGCTTAGGGATAGCGGGGGGGCGGAATGAGCAGTTCTTC | TRBJ2-1 | once | TRBV7-2 | TRBD2
CASSSGQIMNTGELFF | TGTGCCAGCAGCTCTGGACAAATTATGAACACCGGGGAGCTGTTTTTT | TRBJ2-2 | - | TRBV7-8 | -
CASSDNGAPDYGYTF | TGTGCCAGCAGTGACAACGGTGCACCCGACTATGGCTACACCTTC | TRBJ1-2 | - | TRBV6-4 | -
CASSLDSGPEAFF | TGTGCCAGCAGCTTAGATTCAGGCCCTGAAGCTTTCTTT | TRBJ1-1 | - | TRBV7-9 | -
CASSVNDRAQYF | TGTGCCAGCAGCGTAAATGACAGGGCGCAGTACTTC | TRBJ2-7 | once | TRBV9 | TRBD1
CAWSVGGWSGYTF | TGTGCCTGGAGTGTGGGGGGGTGGAGCGGCTACACCTTC | TRBJ1-2 | - | TRBV30 | -
CAIPGGSMDTGELFF | TGTGCCATCCCAGGAGGGTCAATGGACACCGGGGAGCTGTTTTTT | TRBJ2-2 | - | TRBV10-3 | -
CASRPTGGRTETQYF | TGTGCCAGCAGGCCTACAGGGGGCAGGACAGAGACCCAGTACTTC | TRBJ2-5 | - | TRBV6-5 | TRBD1
CASTGGTGNSPLHF | TGTGCCAGCACCGGGGGGACAGGGAATTCACCCCTCCACTTT | TRBJ1-6 | - | TRBV18 | TRBD1
CASSWAGTPGYEQYF | TGCGCCAGCAGCTGGGCCGGGACACCGGGCTACGAGCAGTACTTC | TRBJ2-7 | - | TRBV5-1 | -
CSVGGPGVEDGYTF | TGCAGCGTTGGCGGGCCCGGGGTGGAGGATGGCTACACCTTC | TRBJ1-2 | - | TRBV29-1 | -
CASSLDLSGGYTGELFF | TGTGCCAGCAGCTTAGATCTCTCAGGGGGCTATACCGGGGAGCTGTTTTTT | TRBJ2-2 | - | TRBV11-2 | TRBD1
CASKVGQSTDTQYF | TGTGCCAGCAAAGTAGGACAGTCCACAGATACGCAGTATTTT | TRBJ2-3 | - | TRBV6-5 | -
CASSVEWTSNEQFF | TGTGCCAGCAGCGTAGAATGGACTAGCAATGAGCAGTTCTTC | TRBJ2-1 | - | TRBV9 | TRBD2
CASSLTGGERNTIYF | TGTGCCAGCAGCTTGACAGGGGGCGAACGGAACACCATATATTTT | TRBJ1-3 | few | TRBV2 | TRBD1
CASSKGHSSYEQYF | TGTGCCAGTAGCAAGGGACATTCCAGCTACGAGCAGTACTTC | TRBJ2-7 | - | TRBV19 | -